This entry features one TCR beta chain sequence. Its antigen is not identified. Different DNA sequences within this sample yield the same CDR3. The sample is drawn from a study of shared clonotypes between healthy human individuals. Notes on the study in general: The authors sampled blood alone, and tissue repertoires likely differ. Naive subsets tended to show greater estimated richness than memory subsets. What limited the represented genetic and exposure-history diversity was the small number of donors.

Every subset's genomic DNA went evenly onto several immunoSEQ plates. The repertoire was sequenced with immunoSEQ multiplex PCR; TCRdb's copy has only in-frame clones and lacks some. The table lists some 2,400,000 clones, 90% to 97% of them singletons. V was pared by 6 bases and J by 1 base, with 10 bases between. Germline CDR1 MNHEY, CDR2 SVGAGI. This CDR3 is 14 amino acids long. V and J are TRBV6-5 and TRBJ1-5; no clear D. This receptor was taken from a man aged 18 to 29 in good health. The sequencing input was naive CD4+ T cells sorted from blood. As to subset: CD45RA+ positively selected. The CDR3 sequence is CASRPDSSNQPQHF. For the CDR3, the DNA is TGTGCCAGCAGGCCGGATTCCAGCAATCAGCCCCAGCATTTT.